This T cell receptor beta chain was captured in a study of blood T cell repertoires in COVID-19 (dated by TCRdb to between 2020 and 2021). Background on the whole study: Samples covering the acute and convalescent phases of COVID-19 were provided by collaborators in the United States, Italy and Spain. The repertoires were released in a freely available public database intended as a resource for research on the immune response to SARS-CoV-2. The prospective study material was composed of cDNA or gDNA derived from T cells, B-cell-depleted T cells, or PBMCs. Where available, HLA class I and class II types were taken from metadata supplied by the sample provider and were not determined by assay-based typing. The sample metadata nearly always contained a de-identified subject ID, COVID-19 status, age in years and sex. Deeply sampled blood TCRbeta repertoires from subjects exposed to, actively infected with, or recovered from COVID-19 were included in the dataset. The samples were drawn from two sources: the first 160 participants of the ongoing ImmuneRACE study, and about 1,300 subjects contributed by 6 global collaborators.

Samples from volunteer blood donors who had recovered from COVID-19 were contributed by a second Seattle source. Whole blood was collected in K2EDTA tubes by collaborating institutions according to the institutions' own protocols. For TCRbeta analysis, collaborators shipped samples as frozen whole blood, isolated PBMCs, or DNA extracted from either of those sample types. TCRbeta CDR3 regions were amplified from genomic DNA using the immunoSEQ Assay, a bias-controlled multiplex PCR. As for the authors' bioinformatics: The number of nucleated cells in each sample was estimated from the amplification of reference gene primers within the assay. To quantify the absolute abundance of each unique TCRbeta CDR3 rearrangement, sequence reads were collapsed and filtered. For each sample, productive Simpson clonality was calculated by taking the square root of Simpson's diversity index across productive rearrangements. Entries here come from immuneACCESS through TCRdb and include only in-frame sequences with V and J called. Some clones fail to appear in such tables; in the studies checked, an unresolved V gene covers under half of the shortfall, and the cause of the remainder is unknown. V, J and clone size are taken as reported in that table, and D and trimming were inferred from the DNA itself. The sample table lists fewer than 350,000 clones, 75% to 90% of them with a count of one. Approximately 2% of the sample is in the top ten clones.

Remarks on this clone: Its antigen remains undetermined. Base quality data are lacking; no much larger clone is found one base away.

The paper's findings and limits, for the study overall: How much clinical and demographic metadata was included differed by source and by participant, and the metadata was provided uncurated.

The CDR3 spans 16 residues, from the cysteine through the phenylalanine. The sequence is cut down to CDR3 DNA, 48 bases in frame from base 1. Taken from the germline V gene, the CDR1 and CDR2 loops are SGHTA and FQGNSA. The germline V and J ends show losses of 5 bases and 5 bases respectively, and no gene match explains 6 bases of the junction. This chain is built from TRBV7-2 and TRBJ2-1; 13 bases in the middle match TRBD2. The material sequenced was peripheral blood. The sequence was collected from a woman aged 25 to 39 who had recovered from COVID-19. This receptor has the CDR3 CASSLTSGGVNNEQFF. The nucleotide sequence is given as TGTGCCAGCAGCCTTACTAGCGGGGGGGTAAACAATGAGCAGTTCTTC.